This entry is about one T cell receptor beta chain. Its antigen is not identified. Here immunoSEQ multiplex PCR was the method, and the copy in TCRdb shows in-frame clones only, minus some. The sample consists of about 140,000 clones, 70% to 90% of them appearing once. This specimen belongs to a study of cytomegalovirus exposure and HLA in healthy donors. Background on the study: The platform used for the 95 to 150 validation repertoires matched that of the approximately 640 first-cohort repertoires, a later analysis reported.

Points from the study as a whole: Some TCR beta chains (164 of them) were listed as cytomegalovirus-associated. Later, an analysis found that TCR clusters from the first cohort tended to co-occur in the roughly 110 validation repertoires.

The specimen was PBMCs. The sequence was collected from a man aged 18 to 35 in good health and CMV-seronegative.

The CDR3: CASSSAGTYEQYF. In DNA, the CDR3 is TGTGCCAGCAGTTCGGCAGGGACCTACGAGCAGTACTTC. V usage is TRBV25-1 and J usage is TRBJ2-7; possibly TRBD1 for D (5 bases). Germline loops: CDR1 MGHDK, CDR2 SYGVNS. Trimming shortened V by 5 bases and J by 2 bases, and 10 bases separated the two germline ends. The CDR3 runs to 13 residues.